One T cell receptor (beta chain) is described in this entry. The protocol was immunoSEQ multiplex PCR, while the TCRdb copy is restricted to in-frame clones and leaves out a portion. The sample includes approximately 1.4 million clones, around 98% of them seen just once. The data stem from a study of shared clonotypes between healthy human individuals. Germline-derived CDR1 and CDR2 are SGHRS and YFSETQ. The CDR3 runs to 14 residues. V was pared by 7 bases and J by 6 bases, with 10 bases of the junction left unmatched. The chain links TRBV5-1 to TRBJ2-7, with 10 bases fitting TRBD2. The sequencing input was naive CD4+ T cells sorted from blood. As for subset: CD45RA+ positively selected. This TCR was sampled from a man younger than 40 in good health. This CDR3 is CASGRLAGVGEQYF. CDR3 DNA sequence: TGCGCCAGCGGCCGGCTAGCGGGAGTCGGCGAGCAGTACTTC.